Sequencing of this T cell receptor (beta chain) was carried out in a study of T cells in Graves' hyperthyroidism and ophthalmopathy. Study findings and constraints: A model of 13 V-J pairs discriminated ophthalmopathy from stable hyperthyroidism.

Amplification targeted TCR beta CDR3 regions from RNA transcripts. In the first-round RT-PCR of the TCR CDR3, the HTBI primer set was used. From the multiplex PCR reads, TCRdb called clonotypes with MiXCR, one entry per CDR3 protein. The sample has hundreds of thousands of distinct CDR3 sequences; more than 15% are singletons. The J segment lost 1 base and the V segment lost 4 bases, leaving 2 bases of the junction unmatched. The CDR3 consists of 14 residues. Per germline, CDR1 KGHSH and CDR2 LQKENI. This clonotype was observed at least ten times. The antigen is undetermined. The chain employs TRBV18 and TRBJ1-1; 8 positions match TRBD1. Source material: blood. The source of this sequence is a middle-aged woman with Graves' ophthalmopathy. In DNA, the CDR3 is TGTGCCAGCTCACTTGGGACAGGGAACACTGAAGCTTTCTTT. It is translated as CASSLGTGNTEAFF.